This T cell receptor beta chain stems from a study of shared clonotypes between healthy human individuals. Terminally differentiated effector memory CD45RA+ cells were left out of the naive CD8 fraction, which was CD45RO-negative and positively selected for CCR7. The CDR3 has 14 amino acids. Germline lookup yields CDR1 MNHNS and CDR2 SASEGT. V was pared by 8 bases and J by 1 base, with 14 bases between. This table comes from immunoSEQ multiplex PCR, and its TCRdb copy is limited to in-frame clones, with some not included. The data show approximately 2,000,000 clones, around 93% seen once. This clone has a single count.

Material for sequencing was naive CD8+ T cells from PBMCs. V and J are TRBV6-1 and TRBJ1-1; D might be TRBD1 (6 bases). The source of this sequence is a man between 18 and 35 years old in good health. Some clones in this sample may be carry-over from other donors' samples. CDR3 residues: CASPRGEENTEAFF. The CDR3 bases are TGTGCCAGCCCGAGGGGGGAGGAGAACACTGAAGCTTTCTTT.